This note documents a single TCR beta chain sequence. This entry is derived from a study of shared clonotypes between healthy human individuals. This CDR3 comprises 14 residues. Germline assignment: CDR1 SGHTA and CDR2 FQGNSA. J was trimmed by 4 bases and V by 5 bases; bases with no gene match: 8. Unsorted PBMCs provided DNA that was sequenced on ten immunoSEQ deep assay plates. How the authors handled the data: Because ImmunoSEQ provided only junction sequences with no quality scores, the filtering differed. Assay used: immunoSEQ multiplex PCR; TCRdb lists only in-frame clones, some missing. That table is the source of V, J and clone size, and D and trimming were worked out from the DNA. The repertoire holds approximately 440,000 clones, approximately 77% seen once, with 9.5% to 15% in the top ten.

Source material: PBMCs. The source is a woman between 40 and 50 years old in good health. Some clones in this sample may be carry-over from other donors' samples. The gene calls are TRBV7-2 and TRBJ2-7; 7 positions agree with TRBD1. The CDR3 DNA sequence: TGTGCCAGCAGCCGTCGACAGGGTTGGTACGAGCAGTACTTC. This translates into CASSRRQGWYEQYF.